These T cell receptor beta chains were read from a single sample in a study of T-cell reconstitution after alpha-beta-depleted transplantation in children. TCRdb processed the PCR reads anew with MiXCR; each CDR3 protein has one entry. The data hold around 380,000 distinct CDR3 sequences, with approximately 10% observed a single time. The starting material was PBMCs from the stem cell graft donor, obtained from the stem cell graft. These receptors all come from a human donor who donated a stem cell graft to a child with acute myeloid leukemia. The CDR3 runs from the conserved cysteine through the conserved F or W. D genes are given only for firm matches. The size entry is marked missing in some rows and otherwise reads once, few, many or a size class.

-,TRBJ1-5,TRBV10-3,-,TGTGCCATCAGTGAGTCGGCCGTGTACGGGGGCGCCGGTCAGCCCCAGCATTTT,CAISESAVYGGAGQPQHF
TRBD1,TRBJ1-1,TRBV7-2,-,TGTGCCAGCAGCTTGAACAGGGGAATGAACACTGAAGCTTTCTTT,CASSLNRGMNTEAFF
-,TRBJ2-5,TRBV18,few,TGTGCCAGCTCACCTCTTCGGACAGTAGAGACCCAGTACTTC,CASSPLRTVETQYF
TRBD1,TRBJ1-2,TRBV7-9,many,TGTGCCAGCAGCTTACCGGGACAGCTTTCCTATGGCTACACCTTC,CASSLPGQLSYGYTF
TRBD1,TRBJ1-5,TRBV20-1,-,TGCAGTGCTAGAGGGGCGACAGGGGGTCGTCGTTTTGGCAATCAGCCCCAGCATTTT,CSARGATGGRRFGNQPQHF
TRBD2,TRBJ2-5,TRBV5-1,many,TGCGCCAGCAGCCGGGGGACTAGCGGGAAAGAGACCCAGTACTTC,CASSRGTSGKETQYF
-,TRBJ1-1,TRBV5-4,-,TGTGCCAGCAGCACCTCAGACAACACTGAAGCTTTCTTT,CASSTSDNTEAFF
TRBD2,TRBJ2-3,TRBV6-4,many,TGTGCCAGCAGTGAAGCGGGGGGCACAGATACGCAGTATTTT,CASSEAGGTDTQYF
-,TRBJ1-1,TRBV5-1,-,TGCGCCAGCAGCAGCCAATTGACAGATTACACTGAAGCTTTCTTT,CASSSQLTDYTEAFF
TRBD2,TRBJ2-1,TRBV7-2,-,TGTGCCAGCAGCCCCCACAGAGCGGGAGGACGGAATGAGCAGTTCTTC,CASSPHRAGGRNEQFF
-,TRBJ1-2,TRBV12-3/TRBV12-4,-,TGTGCCAGCAGTCCACCGGGGGCGCTCAACTATGGCTACACCTTC,CASSPPGALNYGYTF
-,TRBJ1-1,TRBV20-1,-,TGCAGTGCAGCGGACAGCCTGAACACTGAAGCTTTCTTT,CSAADSLNTEAFF
TRBD2,TRBJ2-3,TRBV5-1,-,TGCGCCAGCAGCTTGGAAGTAGGGACTAGCGGAACAGATACGCAGTATTTT,CASSLEVGTSGTDTQYF
TRBD1,TRBJ2-2,TRBV6-1,-,TGTGCCAGCAATCAACGGACAGGGAACACCGGGGAGCTGTTTTTT,CASNQRTGNTGELFF
-,TRBJ2-6,TRBV12-3/TRBV12-4,-,TGTGCCAGCAGTTTAAGACAGTCTGGGGCCAACGTCCTGACTTTC,CASSLRQSGANVLTF
-,TRBJ2-5,TRBV20-1,few,TGCAGTGCTAGAGATCAGGGTCCCCGGCCCCAGTACTTC,CSARDQGPRPQYF
-,TRBJ1-5,TRBV20-1,-,TGCAGTGCTGCACTCAGGGTAGGGGATCAGCCCCAGCATTTT,CSAALRVGDQPQHF
TRBD2,TRBJ2-3,TRBV11-2,-,TGTGCCAGCAGCTTAGTTCTGCGGGGGGGCGGCACAGATACGCAGTATTTT,CASSLVLRGGGTDTQYF
TRBD1,TRBJ1-4,TRBV3-1,-,TGTGCCAGCAGGCGAAGGGACAGAAGCAATGAAAAACTGTTTTTT,CASRRRDRSNEKLFF
-,TRBJ1-5,TRBV12-3/TRBV12-4,many,TGTGCCAGCAGTTTCCAGGGCAATCAGCCCCAGCATTTT,CASSFQGNQPQHF
-,TRBJ2-5,TRBV27,many,TGTGCCAGCAGTTCCAGGGGTCCGGAGACCCAGTACTTC,CASSSRGPETQYF